The present T cell receptor beta chain was sequenced within a study of shared clonotypes between healthy human individuals. Study outcomes and limitations: Generation probabilities were higher for clonotypes shared across all four sorted-subset donors than for unshared ones. Among donors, sharing of clonotypes was expected to be affected by sequencing depth.

CDR1 is SGHAT and CDR2 is FQNNGV in the germline V gene. This CDR3 has 14 amino acids. V shed 3 bases and J 8 bases; nucleotides not matched to a gene: 8. Splitting the CD4+ cells yielded a CD45RA+ naive subset and a CD45RA-negative memory subset. As processed by the authors: ImmunoSEQ junction-only sequences lacked quality scores, so their filtering differed. Clones were sequenced by immunoSEQ multiplex PCR, and TCRdb holds only the in-frame ones, with some missing. The V and J calls and the clone size are those of that table, but D and trimming were determined from the DNA. The sample has 190,000 or so clones, 65% to 80% seen once. Comment on this clone: Its target is unknown.

V gene TRBV11-2 combines with J gene TRBJ1-1; TRBD1 matches at 8 bases. The sequence was obtained from a man aged 25-45 years in good health. The sample consisted of memory CD4+ T cells sorted from blood. As to subset: CD45RA-negative fraction. The CDR3 protein is CASSFGQGAWEAFF. The CDR3 DNA reads as TGTGCCAGCAGCTTTGGGCAGGGGGCATGGGAAGCTTTCTTT. Full variable domain (remainder filled in from reference TRBV11-2 and TRBJ1-1): EAGVAQSPRYKIIEKRQSVAFWCNPISGHATLYWYQQILGQGPKLLIQFQNNGVVDDSQLPKDRFSAERLKGVDSTLKIQPAKLEDSAVYLCASSFGQGAWEAFFGQGTRLTVV.